This T cell receptor beta chain came from a study of blood T cell repertoires in COVID-19. The wider study: The cDNA or gDNA used as material had been derived from T cells, B-cell-depleted T cells, or PBMCs.

Sequencing was performed with immunoSEQ multiplex PCR; in TCRdb, only in-frame clones are kept and a portion is missing. Among roughly 120,000 clones listed, over 80% were seen once. Specimen: peripheral blood. The clonotype originates from a human donor in a cohort sampled during active COVID-19.

The CDR3 here is CSATGSNYGYTF. The CDR3 DNA sequence: TGCAGCGCCACAGGCAGTAACTATGGCTACACCTTC. This chain connects TRBV29-1 to TRBJ1-2; tentatively, D is TRBD1 (5 bases). This CDR3 contains 12 residues. Germline loops: CDR1 SQVTM, CDR2 ANQGSEA. Trimming removed 7 bases from V and 1 base from J, with 10 bases in between.